This TCR beta chain emerged from a study of regulatory T cells in long-lasting Graves disease. Regarding time point: newly diagnosed GD, antithyroid drugs for less than 3 months. The TCR library used RNA extracted from PBMCs. Germline V gene data show CDR1 as MDHEN and CDR2 as SYDVKM. The CDR3 totals 16 residues. V gave up 7 bases and J gave up 0 bases, with 18 bases separating them. Arm-PCR of CDR3 regions with iRepertoire HTBI primers generated TCR beta libraries. TCRdb re-called the multiplex PCR reads with MiXCR, one entry per CDR3 protein. The sample consists of about 460,000 distinct CDR3 sequences, 14% of them appearing once. This clonotype was observed at least ten times. The same sample was also used in a study of T cells in Graves' hyperthyroidism and ophthalmopathy. That investigation notes: The study defined stable Graves' hyperthyroidism as no ophthalmopathy progression within 18 months.

This clonotype originated in a woman between 50 and 59 years old with Graves disease. The V gene is TRBV28, the J gene TRBJ1-1, with D maybe TRBD1 (5 bases). The sample here was peripheral blood mononuclear cells (PBMCs), taken at new diagnosis, from a patient treated with antithyroid drugs. As DNA, the CDR3 is TGTGCCAGCACCGAACCCAGACAGCTAGTGAACACTGAAGCTTTCTTT. This translates into CASTEPRQLVNTEAFF.